The 21 T cell receptor beta chains presented below share a single source sample, sequenced in a study of shared clonotypes between healthy human individuals. Profiling relied on immunoSEQ multiplex PCR, and the TCRdb table lists in-frame clones only, not all of them. This sample has more than 850,000 clones; roughly 74% occur once, and the top ten carry more than 0.45%. Sequenced: memory CD4+ T cells from PBMCs. Subset of the sample: CD45RA-negative fraction. These receptors were taken from a man aged 18 to 35 in good health. Some clones in this sample may be carry-over from other donors' samples.

The rearrangement uses TRBV29-1 and TRBJ2-7, with D possibly TRBD1 on 5 matching bases. V dropped 4 bases and J dropped 2 bases, with 9 bases sitting between them. Germline V CDR1 and CDR2: SQVTM, ANQGSEA. This CDR3 is built from 12 residues. The CDR3 sequence: CSVAQGPYEQYF. The CDR3, as DNA: TGCAGCGTTGCGCAGGGCCCCTACGAGCAGTACTTC.

This chain joins TRBV18 and TRBJ1-1; 7 bases are shared with TRBD1. Looked up from germline, CDR1 is KGHSH and CDR2 is LQKENI. Germline trimming cut 6 bases from V and 1 base from J; bases unmatched to any gene: 8. This CDR3 region has 15 residues. The CDR3 DNA is TGTGCCAGCTCCATAACAGGGGCTACGAACACTGAAGCTTTCTTT. Its translation: CASSITGATNTEAFF.

The chain is built from TRBV27 and TRBJ2-1; D is unresolved. In germline, CDR1 is MNHEY, CDR2 SMNVEV (reference sequence). CDR3 size: 11 residues. The germline V and J ends were trimmed by 4 bases and 9 bases, with 7 bases remaining between them. As DNA, the CDR3 is TGTGCCAGCAGTTCCCGGGTTGAGCAGTTCTTC. Translated, it gives CASSSRVEQFF.

With regard to this clone: This sample also contains other DNA sequences that code for the same CDR3. V gene TRBV5-1 combines with J gene TRBJ2-7; unclear D gene. This CDR3 region has 11 residues. Trimming removed 2 bases from V and 4 bases from J, with 4 bases in between. Germline V gene sequence: CDR1 SGHRS, CDR2 YFSETQ. CDR3 bases: TGCGCCAGCAGCTTTAATTACGAGCAGTACTTC. Amino acid sequence: CASSFNYEQYF.

The chain carries TRBV27 and TRBJ1-3, with 8 bases identical to TRBD1. This CDR3 spans 17 amino acids. The V gene's germline CDR1 is MNHEY and CDR2 SMNVEV (reference sequence). V shed 6 bases and J 0 bases; nucleotides not matched to a gene: 10. The CDR3 sequence is CASRQTGTGVSGNTIYF. In DNA form, the CDR3 reads TGTGCCAGCAGGCAAACCGGGACAGGCGTCTCTGGAAACACCATATATTTT.

The chain is built from TRBV6-1 and TRBJ2-3; the match to TRBD2 covers 11 bases. V was pared by 1 base and J by 11 bases, with 8 bases of the junction left unmatched. Germline V gives CDR1 MNHNS, CDR2 SASEGT. This CDR3 has 15 amino acids. The CDR3 DNA sequence: TGTGCCAGCAGTGAAGTCGGGACTAGCGGCCCCCAGCAGTATTTT. This translates into CASSEVGTSGPQQYF.

The rearrangement uses TRBV5-1 and TRBJ2-7; the D call may be TRBD1 or TRBD2 (5 bases each). CDR3 size: 15 residues. Germline CDR1 reads SGHRS; CDR2 reads YFSETQ. Trimming pared 0 bases from V and 5 bases from J, leaving 15 bases between. CDR3 in amino acids: CASSLEAGSVHEQYF. CDR3 bases: TGCGCCAGCAGCTTGGAGGCAGGGAGCGTCCACGAGCAGTACTTC.

This chain connects TRBV5-1 to TRBJ2-2; 9 bases are shared with TRBD2. The ends lost 6 bases at V and 5 bases at J; junction bases unmatched: 8. The CDR3 loop spans 15 amino acids. Germline-derived CDR1 and CDR2 are SGHRS and YFSETQ. CDR3 sequence: CASTSGIMWTGELFF. CDR3 coding DNA: TGCGCCAGCACTAGCGGGATAATGTGGACCGGGGAGCTGTTTTTT.

The chain is built from TRBV14 and TRBJ1-2; 7 nucleotides agree with TRBD1. Trimming at V came to 3 bases and at J to 0 bases, leaving 4 bases not matched to a gene. This CDR3 is built from 15 residues. Germline V lookup: CDR1 SGHDN, CDR2 FVKESK. CDR3 protein: CASSHSRGANYGYTF. The CDR3 coding sequence is TGTGCCAGCAGCCACTCCAGGGGGGCTAACTATGGCTACACCTTC. The full variable domain, its missing parts supplied by reference TRBV14 and TRBJ1-2, is EAGVTQFPSHSVIEKGQTVTLRCDPISGHDNLYWYRRVMGKEIKFLLHFVKESKQDESGMPNNRFLAERTGGTYSTLKVQPAELEDSGVYFCASSHSRGANYGYTFGSGTRLTVV.

The chain has TRBV7-9 and TRBJ1-5, with 9 bases fitting TRBD1. This CDR3 comprises 15 residues. Germline loops: CDR1 SEHNR, CDR2 FQNEAQ (reference sequence). Germline trimming cut 5 bases from V and 5 bases from J; bases unmatched to any gene: 7. This CDR3 reads CASSLGTGLHQPQHF. DNA of the CDR3: TGTGCCAGCAGCCTGGGGACAGGGCTGCATCAGCCCCAGCATTTT.

V and J are TRBV5-6 and TRBJ2-5, with 7 bases lining up with TRBD1. The J segment lost 4 bases and the V segment lost 4 bases, leaving 10 bases of the junction unmatched. This CDR3 spans 15 amino acids. Germline lookup yields CDR1 SGHDT and CDR2 YYEEEE. The CDR3 loop reads CASSLSPTGPETQYF. As DNA, the CDR3 is TGTGCCAGCAGCCTCTCTCCGACAGGGCCAGAGACCCAGTACTTC.

This chain uses TRBV10-3 with TRBJ2-5, with D uncertain. Trimming pared 4 bases from V and 2 bases from J, leaving 2 bases between. The CDR3 length is 11 residues. CDR1 and CDR2 from the germline V gene are ENHRY and SYGVKD. CDR3 amino acids: CAISAQETQYF. DNA of the CDR3: TGTGCCATCAGTGCTCAAGAGACCCAGTACTTC.

About this clone itself: This sample includes further DNA sequences coding for the same CDR3. This rearrangement joins TRBV5-6 to TRBJ2-3; D remains unclear. V lost 0 bases to trimming and J lost 3 bases, with 5 bases between them. The CDR3 contains 13 residues. Germline CDR1 and CDR2: SGHDT and YYEEEE. The CDR3 bases are TGTGCCAGCAGCTTGGACCGAACAGATACGCAGTATTTT. Translating it yields CASSLDRTDTQYF.

This clone occurred many times. The CDR3 DNA reads as TGTGCCAGCAGCTCAGGGCTACAGGGGCTGAACACTGAAGCTTTCTTT. As protein: CASSSGLQGLNTEAFF. V and J are TRBV7-3 and TRBJ1-1, with 7 bases aligning to TRBD1. This CDR3 is 16 amino acids long. Germline lookup yields CDR1 SGHTA and CDR2 FQGTGA. V trimming: 4 bases; J trimming: 0 bases; junction bases outside the gene matches: 8.

The gene calls are TRBV7-8 and TRBJ1-1, with D unclear. V shed 10 bases and J shed 0 bases, with 15 bases lying between them. CDR1 and CDR2 (germline): SGHVS, FQNEAQ. This CDR3 is 14 amino acids long. CDR3: CATKSEVMNTEAFF. The DNA for the CDR3 is TGTGCCACCAAATCGGAGGTCATGAACACTGAAGCTTTCTTT.

In this sample, this clone turned up a few times. The CDR3 DNA sequence: TGCGCCAGCAGCCCCGCCTACGAGCAGTACTTC. This translates into CASSPAYEQYF. The V gene is TRBV10-2, the J gene TRBJ2-7; D is ambiguous. Germline-derived CDR1 and CDR2 are WSHSY and SAAADI. The CDR3 has 11 amino acids. V was cut by 6 bases and J by 2 bases, with 5 bases left in between.

This chain uses TRBV18 with TRBJ2-7; the match to TRBD2 covers 12 bases. The CDR3 covers 15 residues. The V and J ends lost 6 bases and 7 bases, in that order; junction bases with no gene match: 10. Germline loops: CDR1 KGHSH, CDR2 LQKENI. CDR3 bases: TGTGCCAGCTCTGGTCTAGCGGGAGGGCCGGTGGAGCAGTACTTC. Translation: CASSGLAGGPVEQYF.

The chain has TRBV4-1 and TRBJ2-7, with a weak D call TRBD2 (7 bases). Trimming left V 5 bases short and J 2 bases short, with 13 bases between. The length of the CDR3 is 14 residues. Germline CDR1 is MGHRA and CDR2 is YSYEKL. CDR3 nucleotide sequence: TGCGCCAGCAGCGCTGGGGGGGGCCCCTACGAGCAGTACTTC. It yields the protein CASSAGGGPYEQYF.

The chain couples TRBV30 to TRBJ2-5; D may be TRBD2 (6 bases). The CDR3 spans 13 residues. Germline V lookup: CDR1 GTSNPN, CDR2 SVGIG (reference sequence). V was cut by 4 bases and J by 11 bases, with 20 bases left in between. Here the CDR3 DNA reads TGTGCCTGGACCCAAAGGAGCGGGTGGGAGCAGTACTTC. This encodes CAWTQRSGWEQYF.

CDR3 bases: TGTGCCAGCAGCGTAGCCCCGGGACTAGCGGCGTACGAGCAGTACTTC. Translating gives CASSVAPGLAAYEQYF. The chain recombines TRBV9 with TRBJ2-7; the match to TRBD2 covers 11 bases. The V segment lost 0 bases and the J segment 4 bases; nucleotides outside the gene matches: 6. Germline loops: CDR1 SGDLS, CDR2 YYNGEE. CDR3 length equals 16 residues.

The chain joins TRBV2 to TRBJ2-2; 9 bases are shared with TRBD1. V was pared by 6 bases and J by 6 bases, with 5 bases of the junction left unmatched. Per germline, CDR1 SNHLY and CDR2 FYNNEI. This CDR3 has 14 amino acids. CDR3 sequence (DNA): TGTGCCAGCAGGGGGACAGGGTCAGCCGGGGAGCTGTTTTTT. Protein product: CASRGTGSAGELFF.